This is a list of T cell receptor beta chains from one sample in a study of yellow fever vaccine responses in identical twins. TCRdb itself ran the RT-PCR reads through MiXCR, one entry per CDR3 protein. Here the sample spans 3,500 to 5,000 distinct CDR3 sequences, over 75% being singletons. The source was T cells from blood (PBMCs), unsorted or a sorted subset (not recorded which), collected before or after yellow fever vaccination (not recorded which). Source of these receptors: a woman under 30 who received the yellow fever vaccine. CDR3s leave out the opening cysteine and the closing phenylalanine or tryptophan.

V gene,CDR3 protein
TRBV18,ASSPAQGLYEQY
TRBV4-3,ASSLNPSFEQF
TRBV11-3,ASGVPNGELF
TRBV5-1,ASSRDPSTDTQY
TRBV2,ASSERTEYSPLH
TRBV7-2,ASSLFRDTQY
TRBV11-3,ASSLGRILTYEQY
TRBV10-3,AISEMDGTEAF
TRBV20-1,SAVTGRENQPQH
TRBV18,ASSPVGGRAGYEQY
TRBV29-1,SVEDFVYRENTENF
TRBV20-1,SAGSLTHLQY
TRBV27,ASSHKGGYEQY
TRBV18,ASSPGTANTGELFF
TRBV29-1,SVEVRGLEQF
TRBV11-2,ASSSGQAGANVLT
TRBV27,ASQHRGSYEQY